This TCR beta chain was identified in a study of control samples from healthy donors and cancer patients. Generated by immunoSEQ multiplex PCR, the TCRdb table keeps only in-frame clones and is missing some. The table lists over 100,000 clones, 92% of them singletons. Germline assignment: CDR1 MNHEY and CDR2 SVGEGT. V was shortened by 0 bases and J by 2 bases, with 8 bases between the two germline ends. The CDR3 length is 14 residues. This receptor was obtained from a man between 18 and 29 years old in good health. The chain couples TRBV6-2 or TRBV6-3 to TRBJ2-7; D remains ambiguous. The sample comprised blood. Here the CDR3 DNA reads TGTGCCAGCAGTTACTCGTACGGCCCCTACGAGCAGTACTTC. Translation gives CASSYSYGPYEQYF.